This T cell receptor (beta chain) was retrieved from a study of radiation and T cells in renal cell carcinoma. This CDR3 contains 14 residues. CDR1 is KGHSH and CDR2 is LQKENI in the germline V gene. Trimming removed 6 bases at V and 2 bases at J, with 13 bases between. Treatment given: treatment-naive control, cytoreductive nephrectomy. This renal cell carcinoma was of the clear cell type. Profiled with immunoSEQ multiplex PCR; TCRdb holds only in-frame clones, not every one. The sample records 19,000 or so clones, over 50% being singletons. The chain combines TRBV18 with TRBJ1-1; D might be TRBD1 (5 bases). The origin of this receptor is a man over 45 with renal cell carcinoma. Sample: tumor tissue, taken from a patient whose treatment was nephrectomy without radiotherapy. Here the CDR3 reads CASSPGQDNTEAFF. The CDR3 nucleotides read TGTGCCAGCTCCCCCGGACAAGACAACACTGAAGCTTTCTTT.